These 8 T cell receptor beta chains were sequenced from one sample in a study of vaccination and CD4 T cells after COVID-19. Described treatment: approximately 9-day PBMC culture with coronavirus spike peptide pools or control peptides (ViraFEST assay). These TCRs are of unknown antigen specificity. Sequenced with the Oncomine TCR Beta short-read assay was DNA taken from cultured CD4+ T cells. TCRdb independently ran MiXCR on the PCR reads; one entry per CDR3 protein. Of around 19,000 distinct CDR3 sequences in the sample, around 30% were seen once. The sequenced material came from cultured CD4+ T cells from blood. The receptors here all came from a human donor with COVID-19.

This chain uses TRBV19 with TRBJ1-1; TRBD1 is a possible D gene (5 bases). Between the trimmed V and J ends, which lost 3 bases and 4 bases, there was a span of 9 bases. The germline gives CDR1 LNHDA, CDR2 SQIVND (reference sequence). CDR3 length equals 13 residues. The CDR3 DNA sequence: TGTGCCAGTAGTATCTTGGGGGGCACTGAAGCTTTCTTT. It codes for CASSILGGTEAFF.

This clonotype has more than one count but fewer than ten. The chain combines TRBV2 with TRBJ1-1, with 7 bases that match TRBD1. CDR1 and CDR2 (germline): SNHLY, FYNNEI. The CDR3 length is 15 residues. After removal of 7 bases from V and 1 base from J, the junction contained 9 bases not matched to a gene. In DNA, the CDR3 is TGTGCCAGCACCCATGGTGGACAGGCGAACACTGAAGCTTTCTTT. Its protein is CASTHGGQANTEAFF. Combining the CDR3 with reference TRBV2 and TRBJ1-1 gives the whole variable domain EPEVTQTPSHQVTQMGQEVILRCVPISNHLYFYWYRQILGQKVEFLVSFYNNEISEKSEIFDDQFSVERPDGSNFTLKIRSTKLEDSAMYFCASTHGGQANTEAFFGQGTRLTVV.

The chain links TRBV7-3 to TRBJ2-3; D unclear. The CDR3 has 13 amino acids. Germline CDR1 SGHTA, CDR2 FQGTGA. With 3 bases removed from V and 0 bases from J, the gap between germline ends came to 4 bases. CDR3 DNA: TGTGCCAGCAGCTTGTTTAGCACAGATACGCAGTATTTT. This gives the protein CASSLFSTDTQYF.

This clonotype came up a few times. The J gene is TRBJ1-1, the V gene TRBV6-4; D remains unclear. Trimming removed 4 bases at V and 8 bases at J, with 17 bases between. CDR3 length: 14 amino acids. The germline gives CDR1 MRHNA, CDR2 SNTAGT. This chain's CDR3 is CASSGVRAVGEAFF. In DNA, the CDR3 is TGTGCCAGCAGTGGGGTAAGGGCAGTCGGCGAAGCTTTCTTT.

The V gene is TRBV28, the J gene TRBJ2-5; the D gene is possibly TRBD1 (6 bases). CDR3 length: 15 amino acids. Trimming pared 4 bases from V and 5 bases from J, leaving 17 bases between. Germline lookup yields CDR1 MDHEN and CDR2 SYDVKM. The CDR3 nucleotides are TGTGCCAGCAGTTCTCCCCACAGGGTCTCTGAGACCCAGTACTTC. Its translation: CASSSPHRVSETQYF.

The chain uses TRBV10-3 and TRBJ2-3, with TRBD1 matching 8 bases. The CDR3 sequence is 14 residues long. V gave up 8 bases and J gave up 2 bases; unmatched junction bases: 6. Germline V gene data show CDR1 as ENHRY and CDR2 as SYGVKD. CDR3 coding DNA: TGTGCCATCGGAGGACAGGGAAACACAGATACGCAGTATTTT. It encodes CAIGGQGNTDTQYF.

This chain uses TRBV7-9 with TRBJ1-4, with 9 bases aligning to TRBD1. Trimming at V came to 1 base and at J to 8 bases, leaving 2 bases not matched to a gene. The CDR3 runs to 14 residues. Germline lookup yields CDR1 SEHNR and CDR2 FQNEAQ (reference sequence). The CDR3 DNA reads as TGTGCCAGCAGCTTAGGGACAGGGGAGGAAAAACTGTTTTTT. It encodes CASSLGTGEEKLFF.

Within the sample, this clonotype is medium-sized (0.01 to 0.1%). The chain couples TRBV5-8 to TRBJ1-2; TRBD1 aligns across 7 bases. Germline V gene sequence: CDR1 SGHTS, CDR2 YDEGEE. Losses at the gene ends were 4 bases for V and 0 bases for J; bases not matched to a gene: 3. This CDR3 comprises 14 residues. CDR3 nucleotides: TGTGCCAGCAGCCGGGGACAGTCTAACTATGGCTACACCTTC. Protein product: CASSRGQSNYGYTF.